This T cell receptor beta chain was identified in a study of Ad26.COV2.S vaccination and SARS-CoV-2 variants. Study overall: Ad26.COV2.S arm of COV1001 included the donor. Ad26.COV2.S was injected intramuscularly once or twice, 56 days apart.

Noted treatment: approximately 18 received Ad26.COV2.S at low or high dose, single or two shots; about five received placebo; per-sample allocation not given. Collection of samples fell on day 63 after the first vaccine or placebo injection. Trimming removed 6 bases from V and 4 bases from J; junction bases left unmatched: 8. Germline loops: CDR1 MNHEY, CDR2 SVGAGI. CDR3 length: 14 amino acids. This clone showed up just once. Assay used: immunoSEQ multiplex PCR; TCRdb lists only in-frame clones, some missing. This table has some 480,000 clones, around 88% appearing once. The sequence was obtained from a person between 18 and 65 years old who received the Ad26.COV2.S COVID-19 vaccine or a placebo. The chain links TRBV6-5 to TRBJ1-2, with 7 bases identical to TRBD1. Sequencing was performed on peripheral blood, taken in a trial of Ad26.COV2.S vaccine versus placebo. Here the CDR3 DNA reads TGTGCCAGCAGAAACACAGGGACAGCCTATGGCTACACCTTC. It specifies CASRNTGTAYGYTF.